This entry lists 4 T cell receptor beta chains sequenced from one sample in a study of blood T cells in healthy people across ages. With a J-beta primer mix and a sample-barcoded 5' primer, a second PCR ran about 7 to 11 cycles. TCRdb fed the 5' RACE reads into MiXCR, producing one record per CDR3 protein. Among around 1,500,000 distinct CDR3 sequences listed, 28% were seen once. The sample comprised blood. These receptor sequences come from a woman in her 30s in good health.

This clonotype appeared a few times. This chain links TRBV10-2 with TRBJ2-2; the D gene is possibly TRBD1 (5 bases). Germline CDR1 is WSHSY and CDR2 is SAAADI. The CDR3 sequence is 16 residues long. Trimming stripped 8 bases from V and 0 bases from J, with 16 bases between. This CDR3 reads CASAQSSRANTGELFF. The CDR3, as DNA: TGCGCCAGCGCCCAATCGAGCAGGGCGAACACCGGGGAGCTGTTTTTT.

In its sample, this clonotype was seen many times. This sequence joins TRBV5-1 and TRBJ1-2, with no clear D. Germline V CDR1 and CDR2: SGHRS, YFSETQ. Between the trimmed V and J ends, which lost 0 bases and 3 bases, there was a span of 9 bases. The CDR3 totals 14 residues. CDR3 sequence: CASSLAYGDYGYTF. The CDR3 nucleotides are TGCGCCAGCAGCTTGGCATATGGTGACTATGGCTACACCTTC.

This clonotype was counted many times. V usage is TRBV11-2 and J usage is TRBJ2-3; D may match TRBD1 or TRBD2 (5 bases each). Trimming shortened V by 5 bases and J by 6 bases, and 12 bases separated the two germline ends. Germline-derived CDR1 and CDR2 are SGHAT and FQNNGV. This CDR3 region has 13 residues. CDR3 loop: CASSRSREDTQYF. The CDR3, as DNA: TGTGCCAGCAGCCGAAGCAGGGAGGATACGCAGTATTTT.

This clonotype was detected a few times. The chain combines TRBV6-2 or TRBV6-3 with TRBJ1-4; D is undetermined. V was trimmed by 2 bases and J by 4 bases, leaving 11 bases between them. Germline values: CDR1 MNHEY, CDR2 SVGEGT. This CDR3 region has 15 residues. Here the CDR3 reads CASSYGRDRNEKLFF. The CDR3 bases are TGTGCCAGCAGTTACGGACGCGACCGTAATGAAAAACTGTTTTTT.